This entry describes one T cell receptor (beta chain). These data originate in a study of CD8 T cells in Susac syndrome. Reverse transcription of about 0.45 to 1 ug RNA was performed with random hexamers. TCRdb called the immunoSEQ multiplex PCR reads again in MiXCR, with one record for every CDR3 protein. The sample contains roughly 200,000 distinct CDR3 sequences, less than 95% of which appear only once. Germline CDR1 reads DFQATT; CDR2 reads SNEGSKA (reference sequence). The length of the CDR3 is 13 residues. J was trimmed by 4 bases and V by 7 bases; bases with no gene match: 6. Sequencing of TCR beta drew on CD8+ and CD4+ T cells from blood. The individuals used as controls were healthy donors who had been matched for both age and sex. TEMRA cells underwent FACS enrichment and CD8+ and CD4+ T cells underwent negative isolation.

Sample: CD4+ T cells from PBMCs. The V and J genes are TRBV20-1 and TRBJ2-3; 9 nucleotides align to TRBD2. The receptor's source is a human donor in good health. The CDR3 loop is CSVTGGRADTQYF. The CDR3 coding sequence is TGCAGTGTCACGGGCGGGAGGGCAGATACGCAGTATTTT.